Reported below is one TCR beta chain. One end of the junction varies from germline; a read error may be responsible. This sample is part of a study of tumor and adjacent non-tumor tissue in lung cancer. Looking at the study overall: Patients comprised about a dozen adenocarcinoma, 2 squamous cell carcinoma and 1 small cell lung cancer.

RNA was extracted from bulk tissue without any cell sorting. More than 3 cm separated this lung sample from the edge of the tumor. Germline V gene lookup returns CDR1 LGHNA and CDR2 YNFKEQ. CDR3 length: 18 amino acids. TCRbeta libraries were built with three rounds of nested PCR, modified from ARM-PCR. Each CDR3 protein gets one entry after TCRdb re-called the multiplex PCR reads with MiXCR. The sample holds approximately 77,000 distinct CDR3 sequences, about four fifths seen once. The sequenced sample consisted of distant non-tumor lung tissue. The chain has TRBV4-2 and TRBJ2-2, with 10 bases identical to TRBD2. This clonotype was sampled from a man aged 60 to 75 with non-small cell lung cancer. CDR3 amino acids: CASSQETSGWVNTGELFF. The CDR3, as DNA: TGTGCCAGTAGCCAAGAGACTAGCGGGTGGGTGAACACCGGGGAGCTGTTTTTT.